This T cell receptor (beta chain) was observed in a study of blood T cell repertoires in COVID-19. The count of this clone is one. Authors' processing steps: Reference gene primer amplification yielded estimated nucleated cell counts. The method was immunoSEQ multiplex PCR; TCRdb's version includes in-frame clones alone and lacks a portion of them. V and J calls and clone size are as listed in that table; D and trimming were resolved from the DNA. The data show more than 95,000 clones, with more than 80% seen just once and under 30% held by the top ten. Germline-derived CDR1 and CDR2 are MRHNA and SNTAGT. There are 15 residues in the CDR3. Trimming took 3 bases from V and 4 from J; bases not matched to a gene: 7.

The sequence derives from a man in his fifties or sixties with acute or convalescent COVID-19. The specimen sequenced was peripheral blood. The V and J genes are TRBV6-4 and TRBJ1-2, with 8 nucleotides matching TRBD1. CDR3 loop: CASSEETGESYGYTF. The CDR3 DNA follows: TGTGCCAGCAGTGAAGAGACAGGGGAAAGCTATGGCTACACCTTC.